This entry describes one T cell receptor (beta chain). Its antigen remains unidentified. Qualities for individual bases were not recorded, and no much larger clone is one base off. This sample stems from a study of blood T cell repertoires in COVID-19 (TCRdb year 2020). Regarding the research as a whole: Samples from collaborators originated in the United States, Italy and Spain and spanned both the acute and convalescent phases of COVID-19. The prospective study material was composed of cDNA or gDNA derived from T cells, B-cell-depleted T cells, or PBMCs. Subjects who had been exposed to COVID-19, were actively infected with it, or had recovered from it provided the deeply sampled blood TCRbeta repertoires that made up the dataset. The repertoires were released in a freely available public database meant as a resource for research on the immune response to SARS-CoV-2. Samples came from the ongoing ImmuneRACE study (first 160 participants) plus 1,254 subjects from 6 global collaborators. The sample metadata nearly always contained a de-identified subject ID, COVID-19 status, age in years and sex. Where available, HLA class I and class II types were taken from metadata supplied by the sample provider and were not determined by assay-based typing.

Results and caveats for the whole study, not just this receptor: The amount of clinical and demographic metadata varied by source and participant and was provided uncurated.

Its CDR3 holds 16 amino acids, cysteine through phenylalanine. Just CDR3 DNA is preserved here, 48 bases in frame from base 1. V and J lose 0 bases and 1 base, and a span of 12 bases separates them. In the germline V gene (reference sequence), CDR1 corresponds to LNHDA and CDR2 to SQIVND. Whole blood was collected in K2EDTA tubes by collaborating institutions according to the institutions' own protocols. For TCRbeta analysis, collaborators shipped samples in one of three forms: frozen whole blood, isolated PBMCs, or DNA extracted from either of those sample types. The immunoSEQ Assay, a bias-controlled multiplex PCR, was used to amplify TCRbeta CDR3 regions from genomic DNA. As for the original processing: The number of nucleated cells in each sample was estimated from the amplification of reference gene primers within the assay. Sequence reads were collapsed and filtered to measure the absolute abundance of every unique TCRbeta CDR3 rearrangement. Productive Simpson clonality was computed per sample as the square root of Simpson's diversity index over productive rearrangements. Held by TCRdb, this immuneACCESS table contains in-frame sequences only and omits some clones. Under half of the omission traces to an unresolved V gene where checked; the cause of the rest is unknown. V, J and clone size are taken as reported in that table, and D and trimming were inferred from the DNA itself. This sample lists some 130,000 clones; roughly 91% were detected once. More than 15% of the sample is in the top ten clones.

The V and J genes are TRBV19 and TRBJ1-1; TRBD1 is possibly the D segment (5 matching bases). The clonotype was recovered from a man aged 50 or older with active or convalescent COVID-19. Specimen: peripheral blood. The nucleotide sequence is TGTGCCAGTAGTATAGATCTGGGACTTGGGAACACTGAAGCTTTCTTT. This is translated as CASSIDLGLGNTEAFF.